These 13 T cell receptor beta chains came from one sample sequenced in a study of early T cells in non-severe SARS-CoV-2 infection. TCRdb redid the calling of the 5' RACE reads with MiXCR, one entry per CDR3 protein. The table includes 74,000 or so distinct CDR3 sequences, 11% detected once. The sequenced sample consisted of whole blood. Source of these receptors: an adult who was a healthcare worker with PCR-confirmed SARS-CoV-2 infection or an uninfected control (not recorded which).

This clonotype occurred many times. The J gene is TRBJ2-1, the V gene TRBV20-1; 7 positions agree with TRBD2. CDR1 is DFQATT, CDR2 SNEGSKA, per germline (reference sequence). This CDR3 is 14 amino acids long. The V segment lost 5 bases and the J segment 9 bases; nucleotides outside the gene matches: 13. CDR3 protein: CSASPGGGGTEQFF. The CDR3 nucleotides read TGCAGTGCTTCCCCCGGCGGGGGAGGCACTGAGCAGTTCTTC.

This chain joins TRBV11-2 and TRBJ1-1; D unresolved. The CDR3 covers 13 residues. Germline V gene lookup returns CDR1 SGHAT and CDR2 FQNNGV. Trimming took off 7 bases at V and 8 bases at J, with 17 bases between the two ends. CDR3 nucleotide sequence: TGTGCCAGCACCACCCACAGAACAAGCGAAGCTTTCTTT. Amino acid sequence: CASTTHRTSEAFF. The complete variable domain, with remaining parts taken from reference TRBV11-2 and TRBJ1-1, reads EAGVAQSPRYKIIEKRQSVAFWCNPISGHATLYWYQQILGQGPKLLIQFQNNGVVDDSQLPKDRFSAERLKGVDSTLKIQPAKLEDSAVYLCASTTHRTSEAFFGQGTRLTVV.

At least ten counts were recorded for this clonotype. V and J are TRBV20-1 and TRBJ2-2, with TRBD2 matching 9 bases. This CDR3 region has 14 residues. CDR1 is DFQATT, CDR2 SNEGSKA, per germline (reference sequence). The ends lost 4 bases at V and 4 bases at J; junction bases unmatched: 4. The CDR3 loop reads CSAILAGTTGELFF. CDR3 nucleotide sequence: TGCAGTGCTATACTAGCGGGCACCACCGGGGAGCTGTTTTTT.

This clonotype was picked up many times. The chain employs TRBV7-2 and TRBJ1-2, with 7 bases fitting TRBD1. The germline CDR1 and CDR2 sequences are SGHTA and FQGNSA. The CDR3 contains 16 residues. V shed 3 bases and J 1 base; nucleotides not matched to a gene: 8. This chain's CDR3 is CASSFSGGADNYGYTF. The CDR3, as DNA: TGTGCCAGCAGCTTCTCAGGGGGGGCAGATAACTATGGCTACACCTTC. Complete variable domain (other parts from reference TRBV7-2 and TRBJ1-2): GAGVSQSPSNKVTEKGKDVELRCDPISGHTALYWYRQSLGQGLEFLIYFQGNSAPDKSGLPSDRFSAERTGGSVSTLTIQRTQQEDSAVYLCASSFSGGADNYGYTFGSGTRLTVV.

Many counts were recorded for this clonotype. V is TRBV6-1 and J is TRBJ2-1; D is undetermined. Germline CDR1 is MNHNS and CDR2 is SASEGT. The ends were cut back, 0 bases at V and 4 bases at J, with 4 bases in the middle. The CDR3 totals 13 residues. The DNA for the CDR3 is TGTGCCAGCAGTGAAGCGGATTACAATGAGCAGTTCTTC. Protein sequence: CASSEADYNEQFF.

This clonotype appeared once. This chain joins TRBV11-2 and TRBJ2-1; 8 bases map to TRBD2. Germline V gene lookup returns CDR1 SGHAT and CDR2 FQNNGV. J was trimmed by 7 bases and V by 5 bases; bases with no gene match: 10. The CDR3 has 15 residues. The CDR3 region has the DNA TGTGCCAGCAGCCTAGCGTTTGTAGCGGGGAATGAGCAGTTCTTC. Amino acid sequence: CASSLAFVAGNEQFF.

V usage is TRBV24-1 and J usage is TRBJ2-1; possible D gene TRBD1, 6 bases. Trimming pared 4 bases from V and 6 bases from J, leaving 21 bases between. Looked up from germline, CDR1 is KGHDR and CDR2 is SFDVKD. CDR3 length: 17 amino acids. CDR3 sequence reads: CATSEGPDRRIFNEQFF. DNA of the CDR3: TGTGCCACCAGTGAAGGCCCGGACAGAAGGATATTCAATGAGCAGTTCTTC.

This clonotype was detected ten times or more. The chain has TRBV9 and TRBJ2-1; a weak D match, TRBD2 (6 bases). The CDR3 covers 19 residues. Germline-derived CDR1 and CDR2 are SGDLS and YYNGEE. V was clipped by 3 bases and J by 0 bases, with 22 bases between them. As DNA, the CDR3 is TGTGCCAGCAGCGCCCGTCCGGGACTGACGACAAGCTCCTACAATGAGCAGTTCTTC. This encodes CASSARPGLTTSSYNEQFF.

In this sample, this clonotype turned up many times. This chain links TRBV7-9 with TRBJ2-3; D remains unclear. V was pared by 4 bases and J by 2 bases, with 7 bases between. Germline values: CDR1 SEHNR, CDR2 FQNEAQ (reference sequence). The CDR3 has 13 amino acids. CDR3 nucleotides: TGTGCCAGCAGCTCCGCGAACACAGATACGCAGTATTTT. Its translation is CASSSANTDTQYF. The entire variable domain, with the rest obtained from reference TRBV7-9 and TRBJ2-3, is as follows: DTGVSQNPRHKITKRGQNVTFRCDPISEHNRLYWYRQTLGQGPEFLTYFQNEAQLEKSRLLSDRFSAERPKGSFSTLEIQRTEQGDSAMYLCASSSANTDTQYFGPGTRLTVL.

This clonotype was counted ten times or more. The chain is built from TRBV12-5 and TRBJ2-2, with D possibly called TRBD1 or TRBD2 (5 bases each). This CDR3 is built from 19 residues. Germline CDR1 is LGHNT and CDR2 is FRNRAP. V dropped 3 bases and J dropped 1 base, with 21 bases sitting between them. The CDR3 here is CASGFWDGWTWRNTGELFF. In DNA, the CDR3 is TGTGCTAGTGGTTTTTGGGACGGCTGGACCTGGAGGAACACCGGGGAGCTGTTTTTT.

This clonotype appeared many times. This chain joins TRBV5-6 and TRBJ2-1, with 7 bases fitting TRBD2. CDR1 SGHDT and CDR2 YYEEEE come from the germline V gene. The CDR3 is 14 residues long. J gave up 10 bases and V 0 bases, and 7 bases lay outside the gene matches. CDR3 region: CASSLAGRAEEQFF. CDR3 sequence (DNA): TGTGCCAGCAGCTTGGCGGGGAGGGCGGAGGAGCAGTTCTTC. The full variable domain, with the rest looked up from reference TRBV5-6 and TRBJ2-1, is DAGVTQSPTHLIKTRGQQVTLRCSPKSGHDTVSWYQQALGQGPQFIFQYYEEEERQRGNFPDRFSGHQFPNYSSELNVNALLLGDSALYLCASSLAGRAEEQFFGPGTRLTVL.

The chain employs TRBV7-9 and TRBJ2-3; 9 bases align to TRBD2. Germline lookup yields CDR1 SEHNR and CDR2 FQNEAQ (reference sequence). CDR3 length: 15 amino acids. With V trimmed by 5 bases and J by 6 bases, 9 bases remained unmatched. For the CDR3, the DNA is TGTGCCAGCAGCGCTCGCTCTAGCGGGGTGGATACGCAGTATTTT. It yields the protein CASSARSSGVDTQYF.

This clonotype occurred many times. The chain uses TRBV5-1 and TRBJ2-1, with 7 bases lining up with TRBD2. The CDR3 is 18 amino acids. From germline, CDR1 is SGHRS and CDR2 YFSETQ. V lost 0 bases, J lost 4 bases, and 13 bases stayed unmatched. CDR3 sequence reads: CASSLGILAANLYNEQFF. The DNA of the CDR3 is TGCGCCAGCAGCTTGGGAATTCTAGCGGCTAACCTTTACAATGAGCAGTTCTTC.